These T cell receptor beta chains were read from a single sample in a study of shared clonotypes between healthy human individuals. TCRdb keeps only in-frame clones here, not all; method: immunoSEQ multiplex PCR. The table has millions of clones, approximately 90% seen once. The sequencing input was naive CD4+ T cells sorted from blood. The receptors were sampled from a man aged 18 to 35 in good health. Each CDR3 is given with its conserved first and last residue. A D gene is named only where the DNA matches it firmly. For some rows the clone size is stated as once, few or many, or as a class when expanded; others skip it.

J gene	V gene	clone size	D gene	CDR3 protein	CDR3 DNA
TRBJ1-1	TRBV19	.	TRBD1	CASSIGQGGIANTEAFF	TGTGCCAGTAGTATTGGACAGGGGGGAATAGCGAACACTGAAGCTTTCTTT
TRBJ2-2	TRBV5-6	.	TRBD2	CASSLGLAGGRTGELFF	TGTGCCAGCAGCTTGGGGCTAGCGGGAGGGCGGACCGGGGAGCTGTTTTTT
TRBJ2-1	TRBV19	few	TRBD2	CASRPGLAGGYNEQFF	TGTGCCAGTAGGCCGGGACTAGCGGGAGGGTACAATGAGCAGTTCTTC
TRBJ2-5	TRBV11-2	.	TRBD2	CASSTRTSGQETQYF	TGTGCCAGCAGCACAAGGACTAGCGGACAAGAGACCCAGTACTTC
TRBJ1-6	TRBV4-1	.	.	CASKEEQGTNSPLHF	TGCGCCAGCAAAGAGGAACAGGGTACTAATTCACCCCTCCACTTT
TRBJ2-7	TRBV18	.	.	CASSPRQTRLGEQYF	TGTGCCAGCTCCCCAAGACAGACTAGACTCGGCGAGCAGTACTTC
TRBJ1-2	TRBV25-1	.	.	CASSDVLTNYGYTF	TGTGCCAGCAGTGATGTGCTGACTAACTATGGCTACACCTTC
TRBJ2-2	TRBV11-3	.	.	CASSPGLGLNTGELFF	TGTGCCAGCAGCCCGGGACTCGGCTTGAACACCGGGGAGCTGTTTTTT
TRBJ2-1	TRBV4-1	.	TRBD2	CASSLMTSGGRGKEQFF	TGCGCCAGCAGCTTAATGACTAGCGGGGGGAGAGGCAAAGAGCAGTTCTTC
TRBJ1-5	TRBV10-1	.	.	CATPGSNQPQHF	TGCGCCACCCCTGGGAGCAATCAGCCCCAGCATTTT
TRBJ2-5	TRBV5-1	.	TRBD2	CASSIGPGGRETQYF	TGCGCCAGCAGCATAGGTCCGGGGGGTCGGGAGACCCAGTACTTC
TRBJ2-5	TRBV5-8	.	.	CASRSGRGLRETQYF	TGTGCCAGCAGATCGGGCAGGGGCCTTCGGGAGACCCAGTACTTC
TRBJ1-2	TRBV5-1	.	.	CASSLDEGANYGYTF	TGCGCCAGCAGCTTGGACGAGGGAGCTAACTATGGCTACACCTTC
TRBJ2-7	TRBV18	.	.	CASSPDSAKQYF	TGTGCCAGCTCACCCGACAGCGCTAAGCAGTACTTC
TRBJ1-1	TRBV19	.	TRBD1	CASTLKQGMGTEAFF	TGTGCCAGTACCCTTAAACAGGGGATGGGCACTGAAGCTTTCTTT
TRBJ2-1	TRBV7-2	.	TRBD1	CASSLGQGAYNEQFF	TGTGCCAGCAGCCTGGGACAGGGGGCGTACAATGAGCAGTTCTTC
TRBJ2-3	TRBV2	.	TRBD2	CARGWPSGDTQYF	TGTGCCAGGGGGTGGCCTAGCGGCGATACGCAGTATTTT
TRBJ2-1	TRBV10-3	once	.	CAIRRTDKKFF	TGTGCCATCAGACGGACGGATAAGAAGTTCTTC
TRBJ1-5	TRBV2	.	.	CASREDSNQPQHF	TGTGCCAGCAGGGAGGACAGCAATCAGCCCCAGCATTTT
TRBJ1-1	TRBV6-5	.	.	CASSYSTTAGTEAFF	TGTGCCAGCAGTTACTCGACGACAGCAGGCACTGAAGCTTTCTTT
TRBJ2-3	TRBV4-1	.	.	CASTPRLGGTDTQYF	TGCGCCAGCACCCCCCGGCTGGGGGGCACAGATACGCAGTATTTT
TRBJ2-5	TRBV7-2	.	TRBD2	CASSSFGTSGNQETQYF	TGTGCCAGCAGCTCTTTTGGGACTAGCGGGAACCAAGAGACCCAGTACTTC
TRBJ2-3	TRBV25-1	.	TRBD1	CASGTGGTDTQYF	TGTGCCAGCGGCACAGGGGGCACAGATACGCAGTATTTT
TRBJ1-5	TRBV18	.	.	CASSPTGTPSNQPQHF	TGTGCCAGCTCACCGACCGGGACACCTAGCAATCAGCCCCAGCATTTT
TRBJ2-3	TRBV7-9	.	TRBD2	CASSPGLAYDTQYF	TGTGCCAGCAGCCCCGGACTAGCGTACGATACGCAGTATTTT
TRBJ2-7	TRBV10-2	.	TRBD1	CASMRQGAGEQYF	TGCGCCAGCATGAGACAGGGGGCTGGCGAGCAGTACTTC
TRBJ2-5	TRBV2	.	TRBD1	CASSGTGAPMETQYF	TGTGCCAGCAGTGGGACAGGGGCCCCTATGGAGACCCAGTACTTC
TRBJ2-3	TRBV7-9	.	TRBD2	CASSQDRGGDTQYF	TGTGCCAGCAGCCAAGACCGGGGGGGAGATACGCAGTATTTT
TRBJ2-2	TRBV10-3	.	.	CAISESPQGPGTGELFF	TGTGCCATCAGTGAGTCGCCACAGGGCCCGGGCACCGGGGAGCTGTTTTTT
TRBJ2-5	TRBV7-6	.	TRBD2	CASSLSGGGILQETQYF	TGTGCCAGCAGCTTATCCGGCGGGGGGATACTCCAAGAGACCCAGTACTTC
TRBJ2-7	TRBV6-6	.	.	CASSSQRAQYEQYF	TGTGCCAGCAGTTCACAACGGGCTCAGTACGAGCAGTACTTC
TRBJ2-1	TRBV9	.	TRBD2	CASSVRGGAYNEQFF	TGTGCCAGCAGCGTACGCGGGGGGGCCTACAATGAGCAGTTCTTC
TRBJ2-3	TRBV5-1	.	TRBD1	CASRRTGSSTDTQYF	TGCGCCAGCAGGCGGACAGGTTCTAGCACAGATACGCAGTATTTT
TRBJ2-7	TRBV18	.	.	CASSARGGYEQYF	TGTGCCAGCTCAGCCAGGGGGGGCTACGAGCAGTACTTC
TRBJ1-4	TRBV7-8	once	.	CASSFAGEKLFF	TGTGCCAGCAGCTTCGCGGGTGAAAAACTGTTTTTT
TRBJ2-5	TRBV11-3	.	.	CASSLGGQGTQETQYF	TGTGCCAGCAGCTTAGGAGGCCAGGGTACCCAAGAGACCCAGTACTTC
TRBJ1-2	TRBV5-4	.	TRBD1	CASSLGQGARVLWGYTF	TGTGCCAGCAGCTTGGGACAGGGGGCACGAGTACTGTGGGGCTACACCTTC